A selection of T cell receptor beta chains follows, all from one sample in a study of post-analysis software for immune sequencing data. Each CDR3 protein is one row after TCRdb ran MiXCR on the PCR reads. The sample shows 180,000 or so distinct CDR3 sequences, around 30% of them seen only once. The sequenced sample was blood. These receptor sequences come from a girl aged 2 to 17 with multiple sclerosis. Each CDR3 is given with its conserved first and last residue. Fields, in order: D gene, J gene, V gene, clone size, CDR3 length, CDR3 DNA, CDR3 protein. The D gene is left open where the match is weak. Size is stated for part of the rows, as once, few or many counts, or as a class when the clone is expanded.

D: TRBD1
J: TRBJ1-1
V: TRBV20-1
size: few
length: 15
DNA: TGCAGTGCAGGCACAGGGGGCAGGATGAACACTGAAGCTTTCTTT
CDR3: CSAGTGGRMNTEAFF

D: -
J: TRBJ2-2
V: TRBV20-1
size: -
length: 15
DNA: TGCAGTGCCGAGGACCCTAGCGCCCTGGCAGGGGAGCTGTTTTTT
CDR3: CSAEDPSALAGELFF

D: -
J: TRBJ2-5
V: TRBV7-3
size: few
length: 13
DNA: TGTGCCAGCAGTGCGGGGCTCCACGAGACCCAGTACTTC
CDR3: CASSAGLHETQYF

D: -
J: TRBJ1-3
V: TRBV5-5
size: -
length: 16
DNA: TGTGCCGGCAGCTTGGTTGGGGGCGCGTGGATAGACACCATATATTTT
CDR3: CAGSLVGGAWIDTIYF

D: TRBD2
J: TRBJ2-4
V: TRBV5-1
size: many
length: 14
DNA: TGCGCCAGCAGTTTACTAGCGGGAGTATACATTCAGTACTTC
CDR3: CASSLLAGVYIQYF

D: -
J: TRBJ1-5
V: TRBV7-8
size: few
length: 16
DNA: TGTGCCAGCAGCTTAGCGTTAGGCCGGTATAATCAGCCCCAGCATTTT
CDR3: CASSLALGRYNQPQHF

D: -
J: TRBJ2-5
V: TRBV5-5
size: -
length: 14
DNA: TGTGCCAGCTACTCAATGGCAGGAGGAGAGATCCAGTACTTC
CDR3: CASYSMAGGEIQYF

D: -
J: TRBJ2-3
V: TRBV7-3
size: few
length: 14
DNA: TGTGCCAGCAGCTTAACGGGGATCACAGATACGCAGTATTTT
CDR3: CASSLTGITDTQYF

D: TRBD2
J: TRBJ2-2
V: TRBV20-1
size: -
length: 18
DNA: TGCAGTGCTAGAGCAGTCCGAGTAGCGGGAGCCTACACCGGGGAGCTGTTTTTT
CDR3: CSARAVRVAGAYTGELFF

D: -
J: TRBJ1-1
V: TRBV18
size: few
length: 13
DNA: TGTGCCAGCTCACCCTTGTTGGGGCCCGAGGCTTTCTTT
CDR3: CASSPLLGPEAFF

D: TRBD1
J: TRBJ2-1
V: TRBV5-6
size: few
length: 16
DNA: TGTGCCAGCAGCCCCGACGGGACAGGGTCCTACAATGAGCAGTTCTTC
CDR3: CASSPDGTGSYNEQFF

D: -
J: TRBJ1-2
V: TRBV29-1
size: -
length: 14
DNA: TGCAGCGTTGAAGATCAGTACAGGAACTATGGCTACACCTTC
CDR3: CSVEDQYRNYGYTF

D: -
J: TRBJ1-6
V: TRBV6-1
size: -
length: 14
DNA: TGTGCCACGTCAAGGGAGTACAGTAATTCACCCCTCCACTTT
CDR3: CATSREYSNSPLHF

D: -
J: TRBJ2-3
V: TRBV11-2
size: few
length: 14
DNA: TGTGCCAGCAGCCCCGGGAGAGAGCGGGATACGCAGTATTTT
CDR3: CASSPGRERDTQYF

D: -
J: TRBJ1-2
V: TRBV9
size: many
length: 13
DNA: TGTGCCAGCAGCGTAGTATCAGGGTATGGCTACACCTTC
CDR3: CASSVVSGYGYTF

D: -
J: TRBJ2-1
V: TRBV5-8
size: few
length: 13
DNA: TGTGCCAGCAGCTTGGCGAGACCCCATGAGCAGTTCTTC
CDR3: CASSLARPHEQFF

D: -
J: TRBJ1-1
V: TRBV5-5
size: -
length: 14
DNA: TGTGCCAGCACCCGACCGGGGTGGAACACTGAAGCTTTCTTT
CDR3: CASTRPGWNTEAFF

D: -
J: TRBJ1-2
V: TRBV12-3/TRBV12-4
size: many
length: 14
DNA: TGTGCCAGCAGTCCGCCTTTGGCTCGAGGAGGCTACACCTTC
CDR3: CASSPPLARGGYTF

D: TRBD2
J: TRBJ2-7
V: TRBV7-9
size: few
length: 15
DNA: TGTGCCAGCAGCCCCGGACTAGCGGGAGCCTACGAGCAGTACTTC
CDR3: CASSPGLAGAYEQYF

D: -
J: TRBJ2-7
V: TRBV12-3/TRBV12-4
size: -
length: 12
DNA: TGTGCCAGTACGTTTGACCAGGGCGAGCAGTACTTC
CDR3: CASTFDQGEQYF

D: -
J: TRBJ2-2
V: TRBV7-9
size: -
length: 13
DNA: TGTGCCAGCAGCTCAGGCTACACCGGGGAGCTGTTTTTT
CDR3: CASSSGYTGELFF

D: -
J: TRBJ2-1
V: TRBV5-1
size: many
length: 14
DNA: TGCGCCAGCAGCTTGGGACTGTCCTACAATGAGCAGTTCTTC
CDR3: CASSLGLSYNEQFF

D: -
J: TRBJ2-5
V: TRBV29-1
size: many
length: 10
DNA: TGCAGCATCCAAAAAGAGACCCAGTACTTC
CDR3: CSIQKETQYF

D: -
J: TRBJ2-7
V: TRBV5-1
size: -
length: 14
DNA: TGCGCCGGCAGCTTGGTCGTCAGCTCCTACGAGCAGTACTTC
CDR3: CAGSLVVSSYEQYF

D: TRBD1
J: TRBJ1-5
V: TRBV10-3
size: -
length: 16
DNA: TGTGCCATCAGTGAGTCCTGGACAGGGAGCAATCAGCCCCAGCATTTT
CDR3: CAISESWTGSNQPQHF

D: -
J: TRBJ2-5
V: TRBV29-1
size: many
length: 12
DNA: TGCAGCGTTGCGGGACTCTCGGAGACCCAGTACTTC
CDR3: CSVAGLSETQYF

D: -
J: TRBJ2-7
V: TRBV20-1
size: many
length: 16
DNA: TGCAGTGCTAGAGATTATACCGGAGGGCCGTCCTACGAGCAGTACTTC
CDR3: CSARDYTGGPSYEQYF

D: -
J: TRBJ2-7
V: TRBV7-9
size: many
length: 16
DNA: TGTGCCAGCAGCTTAGCCCAAGGACCCCCGCCCTACGAGCAGTACTTC
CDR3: CASSLAQGPPPYEQYF

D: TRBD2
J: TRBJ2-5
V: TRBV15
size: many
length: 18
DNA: TGTGCCACCAGCAGATCCTACACTAGCGGGGGCTACCAAGAGACCCAGTACTTC
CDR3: CATSRSYTSGGYQETQYF

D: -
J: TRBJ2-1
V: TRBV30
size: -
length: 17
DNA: TGTGCCTGGAGTATACGGGCTCGCGTCCATTCCTACAATGAGCAGTTCTTC
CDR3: CAWSIRARVHSYNEQFF